This T cell receptor beta chain emerged from a study of tumor and adjacent non-tumor tissue in lung cancer. Study information: Aged roughly 31 to 76 years, patients included 10 men and about 5 women with stage I to III disease.

Three rounds of nested PCR, following a modified ARM-PCR protocol, produced the TCRbeta library. TCRdb re-called the multiplex PCR reads through MiXCR, storing one row per CDR3 protein. The table has around 79,000 distinct CDR3 sequences, 72% seen once. Looked up from germline, CDR1 is MNHEY and CDR2 is SVGEGT. This CDR3 is built from 15 residues. For this clonotype: A read error may produce the germline difference seen at one junction end.

This sample's RNA came from whole unsorted tissue. The sequenced sample consisted of lung tumor tissue. The rearrangement joins TRBV6-2 or TRBV6-3 to TRBJ2-3; D is uncertain. This receptor was taken from a woman aged 40 to 50 with non-small cell lung cancer. CDR3 residues: CANSYSGVNTDTQYF. CDR3 DNA sequence: TGTGCCAACAGTTACTCTGGGGTTAACACGGATACGCAGTATTTT.